The present T cell receptor (beta chain) was sequenced within a study of blood T cell repertoires in COVID-19. Study information: The analysed material was cDNA or gDNA that came from T cells, B-cell-depleted T cells, or PBMCs.

In the original workflow: It was from reference gene primer amplification that nucleated cell counts were estimated. The protocol was immunoSEQ multiplex PCR, while the TCRdb copy is restricted to in-frame clones and leaves out a portion. V, J and clone size are those of that table, while D and trimming were read from the DNA. The table lists some 200,000 clones, 82% of them singletons. Sequenced sample: peripheral blood. The clonotype was recovered from a woman in her forties with acute or convalescent COVID-19.

The CDR3 DNA reads TGTGCCAGTCAGAAGAACACTGAAGCTTTCTTT. Translated: CASQKNTEAFF. V and J are TRBV19 and TRBJ1-1, with D hard to call. The V and J ends lost 8 bases and 1 base respectively, with 5 bases between them. The V gene's germline CDR1 is LNHDA and CDR2 SQIVND (reference sequence). The CDR3 spans 11 residues.